This T cell receptor beta chain was identified in a study of early T cells in non-severe SARS-CoV-2 infection. This clonotype came up a few times. Its matching antigen is unknown. Study-level points and caveats: Anti-spike CD8 responses were favored in VDJdb matching, and private and CD4 specificities were missed.

Per germline, CDR1 SEHNR and CDR2 FQNEAQ (reference sequence). Trimming cost V 7 bases and J 5 bases, with 14 bases left between them. The CDR3 is 13 residues long. Individually, cDNA molecules had unique molecular identifiers attached to them. TCRdb reanalysed the 5' RACE reads using MiXCR and keeps one entry per CDR3 protein. This sample has roughly 40,000 distinct CDR3 sequences, with over 5% found just once. This chain joins TRBV7-9 and TRBJ2-5; no reliable D call. The sequenced sample consisted of whole blood. The clonotype comes from an adult who was a healthcare worker with PCR-confirmed SARS-CoV-2 infection or an uninfected control (not recorded which). Here the CDR3 DNA reads TGTGCCAGCAACCGTTTGGTCGAGGAGACCCAGTACTTC. It specifies CASNRLVEETQYF.